This T cell receptor (beta chain) was captured in a study of early T cells in non-severe SARS-CoV-2 infection. This clonotype was observed many times. V gave up 1 base and J gave up 1 base; unmatched junction bases: 4. Germline CDR1 and CDR2: DFQATT and SNEGSKA (reference sequence). The CDR3 is 15 amino acids. Via MiXCR, TCRdb re-called the 5' RACE reads, giving one row per CDR3 protein. Here the sample spans under 85,000 distinct CDR3 sequences, roughly 12% being singletons. The V and J genes are TRBV20-1 and TRBJ1-5; 7 bases agree with TRBD1. The TCR originated in an adult who was a healthcare worker with PCR-confirmed SARS-CoV-2 infection or an uninfected control (not recorded which). Sequencing was done on a sample of whole blood. The CDR3 region is CSARALTGSNQPQHF. The CDR3 bases are TGCAGTGCTAGAGCCCTGACAGGGAGCAATCAGCCCCAGCATTTT.